These 8 T cell receptor beta chains originate from one sample sequenced in a study of cytomegalovirus exposure and HLA in healthy donors. The PCR employed 60 Vbeta primers together with 13 Jbeta primers. The assay was immunoSEQ multiplex PCR, and TCRdb's table has in-frame clones only and misses some. The sample has about 150,000 clones, about 80% seen once. Sequenced: PBMCs. The receptors originated from a woman between 45 and 65 years old in good health and CMV-seropositive.

The chain couples TRBV30 to TRBJ1-1, with no clear D. V lost 0 bases and J lost 4, with 15 bases in between. This CDR3 is built from 15 residues. Germline V gives CDR1 GTSNPN, CDR2 SVGIG (reference sequence). The CDR3 DNA reads TGTGCCTGGAGTGTACGACACCGAGAAGCCACTGAAGCTTTCTTT. Translated: CAWSVRHREATEAFF. The complete variable domain, with remaining parts taken from reference TRBV30 and TRBJ1-1, reads SQTIHQWPATLVQPVGSPLSLECTVEGTSNPNLYWYRQAAGRGLQLLFYSVGIGQISSEVPQNLSASRPQDRQFILSSKKLLLSDSGFYLCAWSVRHREATEAFFGQGTRLTVV.

The chain carries TRBV5-1 and TRBJ1-1; D is unresolved. With 0 bases removed from V and 6 bases from J, the gap between germline ends came to 9 bases. Germline V CDR1 and CDR2: SGHRS, YFSETQ. The CDR3 extends over 13 amino acids. The CDR3 region is CASSLGTRAEAFF. CDR3 nucleotide sequence: TGCGCCAGCAGCTTGGGGACGAGGGCTGAAGCTTTCTTT.

The chain employs TRBV27 and TRBJ2-3; tentative D call: TRBD2 (6 bases). V lost 6 bases to trimming and J lost 3 bases, with 16 bases between them. Germline V gene sequence: CDR1 MNHEY, CDR2 SMNVEV (reference sequence). The CDR3 loop spans 15 amino acids. The CDR3 protein is CASSPPGGRTDTQYF. CDR3 nucleotides: TGTGCCAGCAGCCCCCCCGGGGGTAGGACAGATACGCAGTATTTT.

The chain recombines TRBV7-9 with TRBJ2-7, with 8 bases identical to TRBD1. V lost 1 base to trimming and J lost 2 bases; unmatched junction nucleotides: 4. The V gene's germline CDR1 is SEHNR and CDR2 FQNEAQ (reference sequence). This CDR3 contains 15 residues. The CDR3 is CASSLGGTGTYEQYF. The CDR3 region has the DNA TGTGCCAGCAGCTTAGGGGGGACAGGAACCTACGAGCAGTACTTC.

This chain connects TRBV2 to TRBJ1-3, with 10 bases identical to TRBD1. V lost 7 bases, J lost 6 bases, and 6 bases stayed unmatched. Germline V gene lookup returns CDR1 SNHLY and CDR2 FYNNEI. CDR3 size: 14 residues. For the CDR3, the DNA is TGTGCCAGCACGGTGGGACAGGGGACAAACACCATATATTTT. This gives the protein CASTVGQGTNTIYF.

The genes are TRBV5-6 and TRBJ2-1, with 7 bases lining up with TRBD2. This CDR3 contains 16 residues. From germline, CDR1 is SGHDT and CDR2 YYEEEE. V dropped 0 bases and J dropped 0; count of bases not matched to a gene: 3. Written as DNA, the CDR3 is TGTGCCAGCAGCTTGGGATGGGGGGGCTCCTACAATGAGCAGTTCTTC. It specifies CASSLGWGGSYNEQFF. The whole variable domain, filled in from reference TRBV5-6 and TRBJ2-1, reads DAGVTQSPTHLIKTRGQQVTLRCSPKSGHDTVSWYQQALGQGPQFIFQYYEEEERQRGNFPDRFSGHQFPNYSSELNVNALLLGDSALYLCASSLGWGGSYNEQFFGPGTRLTVL.

The chain has TRBV10-1 and TRBJ1-5, with 10 bases aligning to TRBD1. Trimming cost V 6 bases and J 9 bases; bases outside gene matches: 17. CDR3 length: 17 amino acids. Germline lookup yields CDR1 WNHNN and CDR2 SYGVQD (reference sequence). The CDR3 nucleotides are TGCGCCAGCAGAGCCGGGACAGGGGCTTCTTTCGGGTCGCCCCAGCATTTT. Translated: CASRAGTGASFGSPQHF.

This sequence joins TRBV9 and TRBJ2-3, with 8 bases identical to TRBD2. Unmatched junction bases numbered 9, after V lost 0 bases and J lost 6 bases. The CDR3 is made up of 16 amino acids. Germline loops: CDR1 SGDLS, CDR2 YYNGEE. This chain's CDR3 is CASSVVVTGGLDTQYF. CDR3 nucleotides: TGTGCCAGCAGCGTAGTGGTTACGGGGGGGCTGGATACGCAGTATTTT.